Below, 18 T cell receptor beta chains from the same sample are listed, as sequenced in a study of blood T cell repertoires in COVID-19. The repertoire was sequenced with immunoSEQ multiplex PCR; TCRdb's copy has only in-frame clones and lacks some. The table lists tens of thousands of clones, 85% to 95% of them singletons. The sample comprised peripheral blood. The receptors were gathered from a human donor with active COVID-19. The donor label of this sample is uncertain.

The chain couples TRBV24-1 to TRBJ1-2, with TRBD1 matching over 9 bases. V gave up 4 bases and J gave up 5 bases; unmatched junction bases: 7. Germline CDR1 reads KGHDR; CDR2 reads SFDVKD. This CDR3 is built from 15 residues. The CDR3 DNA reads TGTGCCACCAGTGACCCGGGACAGGGCTTATATGGCTACACCTTC. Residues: CATSDPGQGLYGYTF.

DNA for the CDR3: TGCGCCAGCAGCTTGGGGCAGGGCGGTCAGCCCCAGCATTTT. Translation: CASSLGQGGQPQHF. The J gene is TRBJ1-5, the V gene TRBV5-1; D may be TRBD1 (5 bases). Germline V lookup: CDR1 SGHRS, CDR2 YFSETQ. V was cut by 0 bases and J by 6 bases, with 10 bases left in between. The CDR3 consists of 14 residues.

This CDR3 is CASSLDFTDTQYF. CDR3 nucleotide sequence: TGTGCCAGCAGCTTGGACTTCACAGATACGCAGTATTTT. The chain is built from TRBV5-5 and TRBJ2-3; no firm D call. The germline V gene encodes CDR1 SGHKS and CDR2 YYEKEE (reference sequence). The CDR3 contains 13 residues. Trimming left V 0 bases short and J 2 bases short, with 4 bases between.

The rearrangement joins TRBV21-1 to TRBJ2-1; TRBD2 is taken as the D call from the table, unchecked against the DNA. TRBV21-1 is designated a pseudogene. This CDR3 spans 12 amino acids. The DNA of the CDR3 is TGTGCCAGCAGCGTCGAGGGCAATGAGCAGTTCTTC. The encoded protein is CASSVEGNEQFF.

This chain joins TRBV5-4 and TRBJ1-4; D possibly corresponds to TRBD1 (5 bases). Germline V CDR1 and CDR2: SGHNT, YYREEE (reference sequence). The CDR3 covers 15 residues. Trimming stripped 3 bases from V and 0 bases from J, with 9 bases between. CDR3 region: CASSSDIATNEKLFF. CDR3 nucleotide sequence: TGTGCCAGCAGCTCGGACATTGCAACTAATGAAAAACTGTTTTTT. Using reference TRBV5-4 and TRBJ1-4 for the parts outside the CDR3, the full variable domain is ETGVTQSPTHLIKTRGQQVTLRCSSQSGHNTVSWYQQALGQGPQFIFQYYREEENGRGNFPPRFSGLQFPNYSSELNVNALELDDSALYLCASSSDIATNEKLFFGSGTQLSVL.

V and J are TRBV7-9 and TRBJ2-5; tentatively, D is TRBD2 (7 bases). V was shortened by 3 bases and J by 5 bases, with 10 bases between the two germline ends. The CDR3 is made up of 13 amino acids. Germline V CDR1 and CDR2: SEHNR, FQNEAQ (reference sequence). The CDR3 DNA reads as TGTGCCAGCAGCTTGGGAGGGGGGGAGACCCAGTACTTC. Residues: CASSLGGGETQYF.

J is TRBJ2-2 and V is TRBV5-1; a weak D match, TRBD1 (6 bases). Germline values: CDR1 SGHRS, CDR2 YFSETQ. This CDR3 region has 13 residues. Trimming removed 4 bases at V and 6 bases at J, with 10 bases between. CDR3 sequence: CASSPDSAGELFF. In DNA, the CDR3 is TGCGCCAGCAGCCCGGACAGTGCCGGGGAGCTGTTTTTT.

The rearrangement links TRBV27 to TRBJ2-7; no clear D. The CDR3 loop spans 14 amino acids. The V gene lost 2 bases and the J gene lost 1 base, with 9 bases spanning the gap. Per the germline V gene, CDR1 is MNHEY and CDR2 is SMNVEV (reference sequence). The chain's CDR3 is CASSLKLLSYEQYF. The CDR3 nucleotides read TGTGCCAGCAGTTTAAAGCTCCTATCCTACGAGCAGTACTTC.

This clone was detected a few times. CDR3 amino acids: CASSLRREGGSPLHF. The DNA for the CDR3 is TGTGCCAGCAGCCTCCGCCGGGAGGGGGGATCACCCCTCCACTTT. The rearrangement uses TRBV5-4 and TRBJ1-6; maybe TRBD1 (6 bases). Trimming pared 4 bases from V and 10 bases from J, leaving 18 bases between. This CDR3 is 15 amino acids long. CDR1 SGHNT and CDR2 YYREEE come from the germline V gene (reference sequence). The variable domain in full, with the rest retrieved from reference TRBV5-4 and TRBJ1-6, is ETGVTQSPTHLIKTRGQQVTLRCSSQSGHNTVSWYQQALGQGPQFIFQYYREEENGRGNFPPRFSGLQFPNYSSELNVNALELDDSALYLCASSLRREGGSPLHFGNGTRLTVT.

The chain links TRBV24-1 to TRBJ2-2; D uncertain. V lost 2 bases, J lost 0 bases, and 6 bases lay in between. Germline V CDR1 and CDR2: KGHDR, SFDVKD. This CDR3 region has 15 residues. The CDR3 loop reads CATSDYSANTGELFF. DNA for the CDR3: TGTGCCACCAGTGATTATAGTGCGAACACCGGGGAGCTGTTTTTT.

The CDR3 sequence: CASSQHILAGGQETQYF. The CDR3 bases are TGTGCCAGCAGCCAACACATACTAGCGGGGGGACAAGAGACCCAGTACTTC. The chain is built from TRBV7-8 and TRBJ2-5, with 12 nucleotides matching TRBD2. Germline V gene data show CDR1 as SGHVS and CDR2 as FQNEAQ. With 5 bases clipped from V and 2 bases from J, the junction kept 9 bases outside the gene matches. The CDR3 spans 17 residues.

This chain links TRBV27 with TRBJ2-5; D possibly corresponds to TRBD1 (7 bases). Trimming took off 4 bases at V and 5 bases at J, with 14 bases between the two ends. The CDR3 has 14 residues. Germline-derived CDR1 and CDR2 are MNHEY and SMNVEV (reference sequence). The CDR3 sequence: CASSYRTGGETQYF. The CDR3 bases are TGTGCCAGCAGTTATCGGACAGGAGGGGAGACCCAGTACTTC.

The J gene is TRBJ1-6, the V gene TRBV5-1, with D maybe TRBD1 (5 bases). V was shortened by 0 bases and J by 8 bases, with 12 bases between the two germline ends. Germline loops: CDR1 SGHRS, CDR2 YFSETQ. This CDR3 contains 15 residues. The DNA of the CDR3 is TGCGCCAGCAGCTTGGGAACAGGCACGGATTCACCCCTCCACTTT. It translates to CASSLGTGTDSPLHF.

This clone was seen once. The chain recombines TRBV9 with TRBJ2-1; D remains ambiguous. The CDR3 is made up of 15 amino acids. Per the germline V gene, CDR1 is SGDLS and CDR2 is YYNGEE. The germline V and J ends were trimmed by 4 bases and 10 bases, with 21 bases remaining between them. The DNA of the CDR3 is TGTGCCAGCAGCTCGATGGGTGGAGAGCAGAACGAGCAGTTCTTC. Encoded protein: CASSSMGGEQNEQFF.

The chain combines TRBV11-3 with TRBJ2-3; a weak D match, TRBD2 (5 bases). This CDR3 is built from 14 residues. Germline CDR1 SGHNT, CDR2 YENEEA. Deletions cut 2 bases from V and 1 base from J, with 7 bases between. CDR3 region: CASSLTGGTDTQYF. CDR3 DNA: TGTGCCAGCAGCTTAACCGGGGGCACAGATACGCAGTATTTT.

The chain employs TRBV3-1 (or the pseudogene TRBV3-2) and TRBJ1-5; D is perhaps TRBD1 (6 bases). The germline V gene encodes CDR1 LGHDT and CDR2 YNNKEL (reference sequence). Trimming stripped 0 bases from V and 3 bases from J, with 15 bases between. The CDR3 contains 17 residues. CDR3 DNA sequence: TGTGCCAGCAGCCAAGATCGTTCAGGGGTGTACAATCAGCCCCAGCATTTT. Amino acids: CASSQDRSGVYNQPQHF.

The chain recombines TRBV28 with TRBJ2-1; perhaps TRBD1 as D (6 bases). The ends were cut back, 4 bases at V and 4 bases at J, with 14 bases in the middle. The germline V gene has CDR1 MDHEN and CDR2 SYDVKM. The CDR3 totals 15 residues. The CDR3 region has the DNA TGTGCCAGCAGTTACAGGGACGGATCGTACAATGAGCAGTTCTTC. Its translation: CASSYRDGSYNEQFF.

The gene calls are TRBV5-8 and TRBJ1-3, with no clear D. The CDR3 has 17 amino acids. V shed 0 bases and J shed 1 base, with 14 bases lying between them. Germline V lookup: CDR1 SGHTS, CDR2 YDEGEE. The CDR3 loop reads CASSLGDARGSGNTIYF. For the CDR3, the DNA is TGTGCCAGCAGCTTGGGAGACGCCCGAGGGTCTGGAAACACCATATATTTT.